This T cell receptor (beta chain) was recovered during a study of blood T cells in healthy people across ages. Using a J-beta primer mix together with a sample-barcoded 5' primer, a second PCR was run for about 6 to 12 cycles. Via MiXCR, TCRdb re-called the 5' RACE reads, giving one row per CDR3 protein. The sample holds over a million distinct CDR3 sequences, less than 50% seen once. General study points: Compared with aged donors, long-lived donors showed fewer expanded clones, suggesting selection. Age showed a roughly linear inverse relationship with TCR beta diversity per million T cells. Unsorted PBMC material precluded a definitive naive versus antigen-experienced comparison.

With respect to this clonotype: Its cognate antigen is unknown.

V dropped 9 bases and J dropped 4 bases, with 12 bases sitting between them. Germline CDR1 MNHEY, CDR2 SVGAGI. The CDR3 extends over 12 amino acids. The rearrangement uses TRBV6-5 and TRBJ1-2; D might be TRBD1 (6 bases). The receptor was derived from a woman aged 55-69 years in good health. The sequenced sample was blood. DNA of the CDR3: TGTGCCAGTGCGGACAGAACCTATGGCTACACCTTC. It codes for CASADRTYGYTF.